This TCR beta chain appears in the sequencing data of a study of blood T cells in healthy people across ages. From germline, CDR1 is SGHTA and CDR2 FQGNSA. V shed 5 bases and J 6 bases; nucleotides not matched to a gene: 10. The CDR3 sequence is 16 residues long. Primers used in a second PCR of roughly 7 to 11 cycles were a sample-barcoded 5' primer and a J-beta primer mix. From the 5' RACE reads, TCRdb called clonotypes with MiXCR, one entry per CDR3 protein. The data contain roughly 500,000 distinct CDR3 sequences, approximately 25% of them seen just once; the ten biggest clones take up about 18%. Sequenced: blood. The genes are TRBV7-2 and TRBJ2-1; 10 bases are shared with TRBD2. The receptor was isolated from a woman in her sixties or seventies in good health. CDR3 sequence reads: CASSPQSSGGPNEQFF. In DNA, the CDR3 is TGTGCCAGCAGCCCCCAGTCTAGCGGGGGCCCCAATGAGCAGTTCTTC. The whole variable domain, remainder taken from reference TRBV7-2 and TRBJ2-1, is GAGVSQSPSNKVTEKGKDVELRCDPISGHTALYWYRQSLGQGLEFLIYFQGNSAPDKSGLPSDRFSAERTGGSVSTLTIQRTQQEDSAVYLCASSPQSSGGPNEQFFGPGTRLTVL.